This T cell receptor (beta chain) was captured in a study of T cells in Graves' hyperthyroidism and ophthalmopathy. Uncontrolled infection, other autoimmune disease, pregnancy and lactation each barred patients from inclusion. When hyperthyroidism was first diagnosed, the blood sample was taken, preceding any ophthalmopathy symptoms. Amplification of TCR beta CDR3 regions was performed using RNA transcripts as template. Primed by the HTBI set, a first-round RT-PCR was run on the TCR CDR3. Each CDR3 protein gets one entry after TCRdb re-called the multiplex PCR reads with MiXCR. The sample records around 700,000 distinct CDR3 sequences, under 20% being singletons. Whole-study findings and limits: A model using 13 V-J features told ophthalmopathy apart from stable hyperthyroidism.

This clonotype has ten or more counts. Its antigen is not identified. The CDR3 loop spans 15 amino acids. Germline CDR1 is DFQATT and CDR2 is SNEGSKA (reference sequence). Germline trimming cut 1 base from V and 4 bases from J; bases unmatched to any gene: 5. The sequence was obtained from a woman between 50 and 59 years old with Graves' hyperthyroidism that later progressed to Graves' ophthalmopathy. Sequencing was done on a sample of blood. The rearrangement joins TRBV20-1 to TRBJ2-1; 9 bases are shared with TRBD2. The CDR3 DNA is TGCAGTGCTAGAGGGAGCGGGGGGCCTTACAATGAGCAGTTCTTC. It encodes CSARGSGGPYNEQFF.